Presented here are 10 T cell receptor beta chains from one specimen sequenced in a study of cytomegalovirus exposure and HLA in healthy donors (dated by TCRdb to 2016 to 2017). The library was produced with the immunoSEQ multiplex PCR assay. For the multiplex PCR, a mixture combining 60 forward primers for TCR Vbeta segments and 13 reverse primers for TCR Jbeta segments was used. In TCRdb, the immuneACCESS table is reduced to in-frame sequences with V and J assigned. These tables do not hold every clone; where another copy was compared, an unresolved V gene accounts for under half, and the others remain unexplained. This sample has about 160,000 clones in its table, and 77% of those were observed once. The ten largest clones represent roughly 3.6% of the sample. Sample: PBMCs. These receptors were taken from a man aged 30 to 45 in good health and CMV-seropositive.

The gene calls are TRBV6-6 and TRBJ1-2; no clear D. CDR1 and CDR2 (germline): MNHNY, SVGAGI (reference sequence). This CDR3 region has 14 residues. V was pared by 5 bases and J by 9 bases, with 19 bases between. CDR3 DNA: TGTGCCAGCAGTACCGGGAGGGCCGAACGCCGCTACACCTTC. Encoded protein: CASSTGRAERRYTF.

The rearrangement joins TRBV18 to TRBJ1-6; 7 positions match TRBD1. In germline, CDR1 is KGHSH, CDR2 LQKENI. This CDR3 region has 16 residues. V lost 6 bases to trimming and J lost 9 bases; unmatched junction nucleotides: 14. The CDR3 protein is CASSPYRGDVGSPLHF. DNA for the CDR3: TGTGCCAGCTCTCCTTACAGGGGAGACGTGGGTTCACCCCTCCACTTT.

The chain recombines TRBV6-5 with TRBJ2-7, with 7 bases that match TRBD2. CDR1 is MNHEY, CDR2 SVGAGI, per germline. V lost 2 bases, J lost 5 bases, and 3 bases stayed unmatched. The CDR3 covers 13 residues. DNA of the CDR3: TGTGCCAGCAGTTACGGGGGAGGGAACGAGCAGTACTTC. Its protein is CASSYGGGNEQYF.

The genes are TRBV2 and TRBJ2-7; tentative D call: TRBD2 (6 bases). V lost 7 bases and J lost 2, with 15 bases in between. The germline CDR1 and CDR2 sequences are SNHLY and FYNNEI. The CDR3 runs to 14 residues. This CDR3 reads CASNTGLITYEQYF. CDR3 nucleotide sequence: TGTGCCAGCAATACGGGACTTATAACCTACGAGCAGTACTTC.

The chain employs TRBV5-4 and TRBJ2-7; D gene ambiguous. Deletions cut 2 bases from V and 1 base from J, with 7 bases between. Germline V lookup: CDR1 SGHNT, CDR2 YYREEE (reference sequence). CDR3 length: 13 amino acids. The CDR3 DNA reads TGTGCCAGCAGCTTCATCGGTTCCTACGAGCAGTACTTC. As protein: CASSFIGSYEQYF.

The chain recombines TRBV28 with TRBJ2-7; weak D call: TRBD1 (6 bases). The germline CDR1 and CDR2 sequences are MDHEN and SYDVKM. CDR3 length: 15 amino acids. V was trimmed by 3 bases and J by 1 base, leaving 13 bases between them. For the CDR3, the DNA is TGTGCCAGCAGTTTTCCAGGGGCAAGATCCTACGAGCAGTACTTC. It codes for CASSFPGARSYEQYF. The complete variable domain, with remaining parts taken from reference TRBV28 and TRBJ2-7, reads DVKVTQSSRYLVKRTGEKVFLECVQDMDHENMFWYRQDPGLGLRLIYFSYDVKMKEKGDIPEGYSVSREKKERFSLILESASTNQTSMYLCASSFPGARSYEQYFGPGTRLTVT.

The chain carries TRBV28 and TRBJ1-1; D possibly corresponds to TRBD1 (6 bases). Germline-derived CDR1 and CDR2 are MDHEN and SYDVKM. The CDR3 extends over 12 amino acids. The V gene lost 5 bases and the J gene lost 11 bases, with 15 bases spanning the gap. The CDR3 DNA reads as TGTGCCAGCAGTCCCCCGTTTAGGGGGGCTTTCTTT. Amino acid sequence: CASSPPFRGAFF.

This clone has a handful of counts. J is TRBJ2-7 and V is TRBV7-9; D possibly corresponds to TRBD2 (6 bases). This CDR3 spans 15 amino acids. Germline CDR1 SEHNR, CDR2 FQNEAQ (reference sequence). V lost 5 bases to trimming and J lost 4 bases, with 18 bases between them. The DNA for the CDR3 is TGTGCCAGCAGCGATTTCGGGGCTGGAGGGTACGAGCAGTACTTC. This codes for CASSDFGAGGYEQYF.

The gene calls are TRBV6-1 and TRBJ1-1, with a weak D call TRBD1 (5 bases). V lost 2 bases and J 6 bases, leaving 13 bases between the germline ends. CDR3 length: 14 residues. Per germline, CDR1 MNHNS and CDR2 SASEGT. For the CDR3, the DNA is TGTGCCAGCAGTGAAACAGGCAGCCCGGCTGAAGCTTTCTTT. It specifies CASSETGSPAEAFF.

The V gene is TRBV28, the J gene TRBJ1-2; a weak D match, TRBD1 (6 bases). V lost 6 bases and J 3 bases, leaving 14 bases between the germline ends. The germline V gene has CDR1 MDHEN and CDR2 SYDVKM. This CDR3 comprises 14 residues. CDR3 nucleotide sequence: TGTGCCAGCAGGAATACAGGGCAAGACTATGGCTACACCTTC. This translates into CASRNTGQDYGYTF.